This T cell receptor beta chain was identified during a study of blood T cell repertoires in COVID-19. Profiling relied on immunoSEQ multiplex PCR, and the TCRdb table lists in-frame clones only, not all of them. The sample lists roughly 150,000 clones, just over 85% occurring once. This CDR3 spans 16 amino acids. Germline V gene data show CDR1 as SGHAT and CDR2 as FQNNGV. The V and J ends lost 5 bases and 6 bases, in that order; junction bases with no gene match: 10. Donors in Cohort 3 who had recovered were those with two negative PCRs, healthcare professional clearance, or resolution of their symptoms.

The sequencing sample was made of PBMCs or T cells enriched from blood (not recorded which). The TCR was taken from a man over 45 who had recovered from COVID-19. The chain uses TRBV11-2 and TRBJ1-1; the match to TRBD1 covers 12 bases. CDR3 in DNA: TGTGCCAGCAGCCCGTGGGACAGGGGGCGCGTCGCTGAAGCTTTCTTT. It translates to CASSPWDRGRVAEAFF.